The T cell receptor (beta chain) under discussion was sequenced for a study of blood T cell repertoires in COVID-19. Study summary: COVID-19 samples, acute and convalescent, were from the United States, Italy and Spain.

V dropped 7 bases and J dropped 4 bases, with 18 bases sitting between them. The CDR3 sequence is 15 residues long. The V gene's germline CDR1 is MNHEY and CDR2 SMNVEV (reference sequence). Generated by immunoSEQ multiplex PCR, the TCRdb table keeps only in-frame clones and is missing some. The table shows roughly 250,000 clones, with around four fifths occurring only once. Sample: peripheral blood. The sequence was obtained from a woman aged 55-75 years with active or convalescent COVID-19. The J gene is TRBJ2-3, the V gene TRBV27; TRBD2 is a possible D gene (5 bases). The CDR3 region is CASIQRRSRADTQYF. The DNA of the CDR3 is TGTGCCAGCATTCAGCGGAGGAGTCGCGCAGATACGCAGTATTTT.